These 30 T cell receptor beta chains came from one sample sequenced in a study of Graves' ophthalmopathy and Graves' hyperthyroidism. For repertoire sequencing, the TCR beta CDR3 regions were amplified from RNA transcripts. After a first-round RT-PCR with HTBI primers, a second-round multiplex PCR was run. TCRdb itself ran the multiplex PCR reads through MiXCR, one entry per CDR3 protein. The repertoire has 400,000 or so distinct CDR3 sequences, approximately 15% of them found once; the top ten carry 5.5% to 8%. The sequencing sample was made of peripheral blood. The receptors come from a woman aged 18-29 years with stable Graves' hyperthyroidism.

Only a few counts were recorded for this clonotype. The chain uses TRBV20-1 and TRBJ1-3; 7 bases map to TRBD1. The V gene end was trimmed by 2 bases and the J gene end by 4 bases; junction bases not matched to a gene: 5. The CDR3 has 14 residues. The germline gives CDR1 DFQATT, CDR2 SNEGSKA (reference sequence). CDR3 sequence (DNA): TGCAGTGCTAGAATACAGGGGTGGGGAAACACCATATATTTT. Protein sequence: CSARIQGWGNTIYF.

This clonotype was counted ten times or more. The chain carries TRBV12-3 or TRBV12-4 and TRBJ2-7; 7 nucleotides align to TRBD2. The CDR3 length is 13 residues. The ends lost 6 bases at V and 7 bases at J; junction bases unmatched: 9. CDR3 region: CASSRDYSGEQYF. The DNA of the CDR3 is TGTGCCAGCAGCCGCGACTATAGCGGGGAGCAGTACTTC.

The rearrangement links TRBV6-2 or TRBV6-3 to TRBJ1-6; no clear D. Trimming shortened V by 0 bases and J by 9 bases, and 15 bases separated the two germline ends. This CDR3 spans 16 amino acids. The germline V gene has CDR1 MNHEY and CDR2 SVGEGT. Here the CDR3 DNA reads TGTGCCAGCAGTTACTCGATGCCTCCATCCAGTTCACCCCTCCACTTT. Translating gives CASSYSMPPSSSPLHF.

The sample holds many counts of this clonotype. The rearrangement uses TRBV11-2 and TRBJ2-7, with D uncertain. Looked up from germline, CDR1 is SGHAT and CDR2 is FQNNGV. The CDR3 extends over 12 amino acids. Trimming cost V 4 bases and J 3 bases, with 7 bases left between them. CDR3 in amino acids: CASSSDVYEQYF. DNA for the CDR3: TGTGCCAGCAGCTCGGACGTCTACGAGCAGTACTTC.

This clonotype was seen many times. The gene calls are TRBV7-2 and TRBJ1-3; D uncertain. V was shortened by 5 bases and J by 0 bases, with 11 bases between the two germline ends. This CDR3 region has 15 residues. The germline V gene encodes CDR1 SGHTA and CDR2 FQGNSA. Written as DNA, the CDR3 is TGTGCCAGCAGCCCCCCGAATAGCTCTGGAAACACCATATATTTT. Its translation is CASSPPNSSGNTIYF.

The chain combines TRBV28 with TRBJ2-6; D could derive from TRBD1 or TRBD2 (6 bases each). The V gene's germline CDR1 is MDHEN and CDR2 SYDVKM. The CDR3 has 15 amino acids. Trimming cost V 6 bases and J 3 bases, with 12 bases left between them. CDR3 residues: CASSPGGGGANVLTF. DNA for the CDR3: TGTGCCAGCAGCCCCGGAGGGGGTGGGGCCAACGTCCTGACTTTC.

Ten or more counts support this clonotype. The chain has TRBV18 and TRBJ1-6; TRBD1 aligns across 8 bases. Germline CDR1 and CDR2: KGHSH and LQKENI. The CDR3 has 14 residues. The V and J ends lost 6 bases and 8 bases, in that order; junction bases with no gene match: 6. As DNA, the CDR3 is TGTGCCAGCTCTCCCGGGACAGGTTATTCACCCCTCCACTTT. Translating it yields CASSPGTGYSPLHF.

For this clonotype: A much larger clone differs from this one at a single base, so this may be a read error. The chain joins TRBV11-2 to TRBJ2-5; TRBD2 is a possible D gene (5 bases). The V and J ends lost 7 bases and 7 bases respectively, with 13 bases between them. CDR3 length: 12 residues. The germline V gene encodes CDR1 SGHAT and CDR2 FQNNGV. The CDR3 sequence: CASTPTRGTQYF. As DNA, the CDR3 is TGTGCCAGCACCCCTACCCGGGGGACCCAGTACTTC.

The chain uses TRBV11-1 and TRBJ1-3; D uncertain. Germline V lookup: CDR1 SGHAT, CDR2 FQDESV (reference sequence). V lost 3 bases and J lost 4, with 7 bases in between. There are 13 residues in the CDR3. The CDR3 is CASSFEGGNTIYF. CDR3 nucleotides: TGTGCCAGCAGCTTCGAAGGGGGAAACACCATATATTTT.

The chain has TRBV19 and TRBJ2-7; a possible D gene is TRBD1 (5 bases). The V and J ends lost 2 bases and 1 base respectively, with 9 bases between them. Germline CDR1 is LNHDA and CDR2 is SQIVND (reference sequence). CDR3 size: 14 residues. The CDR3 DNA is TGTGCCAGTAGTATAACTCAGGGTTCCTACGAGCAGTACTTC. Encoded protein: CASSITQGSYEQYF.

This clonotype was observed at least ten times. CDR3 amino acids: CATSDELIGSGELFF. CDR3 DNA: TGTGCCACCAGTGACGAGCTCATCGGGAGCGGGGAGCTGTTTTTT. This chain uses TRBV24-1 with TRBJ2-2; the D gene is possibly TRBD2 (6 bases). CDR3 length: 15 amino acids. Per germline, CDR1 KGHDR and CDR2 SFDVKD. The V end lost 4 bases, the J end lost 7 bases, and 15 bases lay between the germline ends.

This clonotype was recorded at least ten times. This sequence joins TRBV29-1 and TRBJ1-1, with D possibly matching TRBD1 (5 bases). Trimming took off 4 bases at V and 3 bases at J, with 12 bases between the two ends. The CDR3 has 13 amino acids. Germline lookup yields CDR1 SQVTM and CDR2 ANQGSEA. The CDR3: CSVGDPRDTEAFF. DNA for the CDR3: TGCAGCGTTGGAGACCCCAGGGACACTGAAGCTTTCTTT.

The V and J genes are TRBV19 and TRBJ1-1; the D is unclear. CDR3 size: 17 residues. Deletions cut 8 bases from V and 0 bases from J, with 22 bases between. Per the germline V gene, CDR1 is LNHDA and CDR2 is SQIVND (reference sequence). The CDR3 coding sequence is TGTGCCAGTCTCAACTTAAAGTACAGTGGAATGAACACTGAAGCTTTCTTT. It translates to CASLNLKYSGMNTEAFF.

The chain couples TRBV6-1 to TRBJ2-7; possibly TRBD1 for D (5 bases). This CDR3 is built from 12 residues. The germline V gene has CDR1 MNHNS and CDR2 SASEGT. V was pared by 6 bases and J by 2 bases, with 8 bases between. CDR3 coding DNA: TGTGCCAGCAGACAGGATACCTACGAGCAGTACTTC. Its protein is CASRQDTYEQYF.

At least ten counts were recorded for this clonotype. The chain carries TRBV11-3 and TRBJ2-2; 10 bases are a match to TRBD1. This CDR3 is 14 amino acids long. The junction had 3 bases not matched to a gene; V was cut back by 5 bases and J by 6 bases. Germline CDR1 is SGHNT and CDR2 is YENEEA. The CDR3 spells CASSPGQGSGELFF. Written as DNA, the CDR3 is TGTGCCAGCAGCCCGGGACAGGGGTCCGGGGAGCTGTTTTTT.

This clonotype was seen at least ten times. The chain uses TRBV13 and TRBJ1-1, with D uncertain. Trimming took 5 bases from V and 1 from J, leaving 14 bases between them. Germline assignment: CDR1 PRHDT and CDR2 FYEKMQ (reference sequence). This CDR3 is built from 15 residues. The CDR3 is CASSPGHPPNTEAFF. In nucleotides, the CDR3 is TGTGCCAGCAGCCCCGGGCACCCACCGAACACTGAAGCTTTCTTT.

At least ten counts were recorded for this clonotype. The chain joins TRBV27 to TRBJ1-2, with a weak D call TRBD1 (6 bases). The ends were cut back, 1 base at V and 4 bases at J, with 10 bases in the middle. CDR1 is MNHEY and CDR2 is SMNVEV in the germline V gene (reference sequence). The CDR3 spans 14 residues. In DNA form, the CDR3 reads TGTGCCAGCAGTTTATACAGGGTCGGCTATGGCTACACCTTC. Encoded protein: CASSLYRVGYGYTF.

This clonotype was observed at least ten times. This chain links TRBV2 with TRBJ1-1, with 8 bases that match TRBD1. Germline assignment: CDR1 SNHLY and CDR2 FYNNEI. The CDR3 is 15 residues long. V trimming: 3 bases; J trimming: 4 bases; junction bases outside the gene matches: 7. The DNA for the CDR3 is TGTGCCAGCAGTGAGGGGGACAGGTTCGGCACTGAAGCTTTCTTT. Protein product: CASSEGDRFGTEAFF.

In this sample, this clonotype turned up many times. The chain has TRBV6-4 and TRBJ1-1; D is ambiguous. The germline V gene encodes CDR1 MRHNA and CDR2 SNTAGT. The germline V and J ends were trimmed by 4 bases and 7 bases, with 10 bases remaining between them. The CDR3 sequence is 12 residues long. The CDR3 DNA sequence: TGTGCCAGCAGTGGCGGTAGTATTGAAGCTTTCTTT. Protein sequence: CASSGGSIEAFF.

The table lists this clonotype with many counts. The chain carries TRBV20-1 and TRBJ1-1; 11 bases map to TRBD1. The germline CDR1 and CDR2 sequences are DFQATT and SNEGSKA (reference sequence). The CDR3 has 13 amino acids. Trimming removed 6 bases from V and 5 bases from J; junction bases left unmatched: 5. In nucleotides, the CDR3 is TGCAGTGCCAAAGGGACAGGGGGAACTGAAGCTTTCTTT. This codes for CSAKGTGGTEAFF.

This clonotype has at least ten counts. The V call is TRBV15, the J call TRBJ1-5; unclear D gene. Trimming removed 2 bases from V and 0 bases from J, with 20 bases in between. CDR3 length: 19 amino acids. In germline, CDR1 is LNHNV, CDR2 YYDKDF (reference sequence). This CDR3 reads CATSRRTLQSVYSNQPQHF. The CDR3 DNA reads as TGTGCCACCAGCAGACGAACACTGCAGTCCGTGTATAGCAATCAGCCCCAGCATTTT.

This chain uses TRBV13 with TRBJ1-2; no clear D. The V gene's germline CDR1 is PRHDT and CDR2 FYEKMQ (reference sequence). This CDR3 is 14 amino acids long. V was shortened by 1 base and J by 5 bases, with 11 bases between the two germline ends. CDR3 DNA: TGTGCCAGCAGCTTAGACGAGGGCCATTATGGCTACACCTTC. It codes for CASSLDEGHYGYTF.

In this sample, this clonotype turned up a few times. This chain connects TRBV3-1 to TRBJ2-7; no firm D call. V shed 3 bases and J shed 3 bases, with 12 bases lying between them. Per germline, CDR1 LGHDT and CDR2 YNNKEL (reference sequence). The CDR3 is 14 amino acids. The CDR3 sequence: CASSHAGRYYEQYF. CDR3 nucleotides: TGTGCCAGCAGCCACGCCGGTCGTTACTACGAGCAGTACTTC.

The chain combines TRBV4-2 with TRBJ2-7, with D hard to call. Trimming removed 0 bases from V and 2 bases from J, with 11 bases in between. The CDR3 has 15 residues. Germline V gene sequence: CDR1 LGHNA, CDR2 YNFKEQ. CDR3 bases: TGTGCCAGCAGCCAAGACGCGGCAGCAGCCTACGAGCAGTACTTC. Protein sequence: CASSQDAAAAYEQYF.

This clonotype was recorded many times. The chain carries TRBV20-1 and TRBJ1-4, with a possible D match to TRBD1 (6 bases). The CDR3 sequence is 15 residues long. From germline, CDR1 is DFQATT and CDR2 SNEGSKA (reference sequence). The V and J ends lost 0 bases and 3 bases respectively, with 11 bases between them. The CDR3: CSARENEGANEKLFF. The CDR3 bases are TGCAGTGCTAGAGAAAATGAGGGGGCTAATGAAAAACTGTTTTTT.

This clonotype was found many times. The V gene is TRBV6-4, the J gene TRBJ2-5; 7 bases are shared with TRBD1. The ends lost 1 base at V and 2 bases at J; junction bases unmatched: 10. This CDR3 has 17 residues. The germline CDR1 and CDR2 sequences are MRHNA and SNTAGT. This CDR3 is CASSDFRGTEVQETQYF. The CDR3, as DNA: TGTGCCAGCAGTGACTTTAGGGGGACAGAAGTTCAAGAGACCCAGTACTTC.

The V and J genes are TRBV6-5 and TRBJ2-2; 12 nucleotides line up with TRBD2. The junction had 23 bases not matched to a gene; V was cut back by 5 bases and J by 4 bases. Germline CDR1 and CDR2: MNHEY and SVGAGI. The CDR3 spans 22 residues. The CDR3 loop is CASSPTVTSGGLLGVGTGELFF. The CDR3 DNA reads as TGTGCCAGCAGTCCCACAGTGACTAGCGGGGGCCTATTAGGGGTGGGCACCGGGGAGCTGTTTTTT.

At least ten counts were recorded for this clonotype. J is TRBJ1-1 and V is TRBV6-1; 8 bases fit TRBD1. This CDR3 region has 15 residues. The V gene's germline CDR1 is MNHNS and CDR2 SASEGT. The V gene end was trimmed by 2 bases and the J gene end by 4 bases; junction bases not matched to a gene: 6. The CDR3 loop is CASSELQGAVTEAFF. DNA for the CDR3: TGTGCCAGCAGTGAATTGCAGGGGGCTGTCACTGAAGCTTTCTTT.

The genes are TRBV9 and TRBJ2-3; TRBD2 agrees at 8 bases. The CDR3 sequence is 18 residues long. Unmatched junction bases numbered 20, after V lost 4 bases and J lost 7 bases. The V gene's germline CDR1 is SGDLS and CDR2 YYNGEE. In DNA form, the CDR3 reads TGTGCCAGCAGCTCCACCTCCCGGGGGGGCTCTTACAGGAATACGCAGTATTTT. Amino acids: CASSSTSRGGSYRNTQYF.

This clonotype came up a few times. V and J are TRBV11-2 and TRBJ1-1; 10 bases are shared with TRBD1. The CDR3 consists of 17 residues. Looked up from germline, CDR1 is SGHAT and CDR2 is FQNNGV. The ends lost 1 base at V and 1 base at J; junction bases unmatched: 6. The CDR3 DNA sequence: TGTGCCAGCAGCTTAGGGACAGGGGGTAAAAAGAACACTGAAGCTTTCTTT. It encodes CASSLGTGGKKNTEAFF.